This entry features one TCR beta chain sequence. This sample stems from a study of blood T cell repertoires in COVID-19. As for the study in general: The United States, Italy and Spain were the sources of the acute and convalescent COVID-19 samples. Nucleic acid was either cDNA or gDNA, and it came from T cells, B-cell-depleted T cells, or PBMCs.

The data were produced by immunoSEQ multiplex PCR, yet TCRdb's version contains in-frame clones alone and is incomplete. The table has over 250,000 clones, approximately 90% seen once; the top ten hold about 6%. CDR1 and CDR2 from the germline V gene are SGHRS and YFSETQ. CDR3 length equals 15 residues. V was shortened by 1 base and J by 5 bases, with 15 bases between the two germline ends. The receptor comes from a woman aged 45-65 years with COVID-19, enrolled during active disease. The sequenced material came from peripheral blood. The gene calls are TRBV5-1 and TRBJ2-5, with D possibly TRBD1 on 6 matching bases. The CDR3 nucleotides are TGCGCCAGCAGCTTGCAGACAGGTTTGATGGAGACCCAGTACTTC. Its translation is CASSLQTGLMETQYF. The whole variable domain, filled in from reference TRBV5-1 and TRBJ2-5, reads KAGVTQTPRYLIKTRGQQVTLSCSPISGHRSVSWYQQTPGQGLQFLFEYFSETQRNKGNFPGRFSGRQFSNSRSEMNVSTLELGDSALYLCASSLQTGLMETQYFGPGTRLLVL.